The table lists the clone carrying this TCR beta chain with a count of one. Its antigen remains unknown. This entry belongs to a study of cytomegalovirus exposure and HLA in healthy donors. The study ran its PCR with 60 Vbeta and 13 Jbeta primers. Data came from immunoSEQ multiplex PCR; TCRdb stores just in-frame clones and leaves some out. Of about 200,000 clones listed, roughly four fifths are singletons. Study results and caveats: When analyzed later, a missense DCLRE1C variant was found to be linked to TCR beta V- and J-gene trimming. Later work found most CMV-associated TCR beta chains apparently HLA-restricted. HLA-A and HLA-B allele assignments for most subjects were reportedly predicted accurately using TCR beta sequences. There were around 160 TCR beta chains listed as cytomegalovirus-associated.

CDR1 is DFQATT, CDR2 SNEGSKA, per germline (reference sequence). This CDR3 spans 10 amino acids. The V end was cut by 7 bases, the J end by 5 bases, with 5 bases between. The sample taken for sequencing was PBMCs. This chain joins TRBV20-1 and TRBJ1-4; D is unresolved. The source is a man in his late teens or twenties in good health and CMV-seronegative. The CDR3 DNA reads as TGCAGTGTATCGAATGAAAAACTGTTTTTT. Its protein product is CSVSNEKLFF.